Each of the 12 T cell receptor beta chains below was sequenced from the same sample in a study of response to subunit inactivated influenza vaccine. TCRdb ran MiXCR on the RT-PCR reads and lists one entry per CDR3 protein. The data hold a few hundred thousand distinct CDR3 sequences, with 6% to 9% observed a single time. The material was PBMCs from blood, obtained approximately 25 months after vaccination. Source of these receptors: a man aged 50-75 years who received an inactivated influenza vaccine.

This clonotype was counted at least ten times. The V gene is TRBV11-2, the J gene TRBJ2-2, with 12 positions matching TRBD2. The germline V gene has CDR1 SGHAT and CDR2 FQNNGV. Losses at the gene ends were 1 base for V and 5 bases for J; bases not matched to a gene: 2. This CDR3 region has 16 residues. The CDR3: CASSLGGLAGTGELFF. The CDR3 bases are TGTGCCAGCAGCTTAGGGGGACTAGCGGGTACCGGGGAGCTGTTTTTT.

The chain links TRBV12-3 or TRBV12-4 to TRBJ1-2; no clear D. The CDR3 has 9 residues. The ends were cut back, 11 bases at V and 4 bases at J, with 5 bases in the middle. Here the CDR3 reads CAAGYGYTF. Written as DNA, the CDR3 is TGTGCCGCGGGCTATGGCTACACCTTC.

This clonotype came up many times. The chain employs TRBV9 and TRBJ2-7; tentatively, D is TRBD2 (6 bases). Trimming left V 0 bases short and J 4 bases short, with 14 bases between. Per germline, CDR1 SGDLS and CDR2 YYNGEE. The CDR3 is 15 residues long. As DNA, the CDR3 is TGTGCCAGCAGCGTAGGTGCGGAGGGCGGGTACGAGCAGTACTTC. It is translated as CASSVGAEGGYEQYF.

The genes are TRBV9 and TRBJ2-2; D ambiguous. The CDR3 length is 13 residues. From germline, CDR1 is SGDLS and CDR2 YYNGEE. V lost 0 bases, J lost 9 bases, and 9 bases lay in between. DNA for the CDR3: TGTGCCAGCAGCGTAGGACGGTCCCGGGAGCTGTTTTTT. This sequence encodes CASSVGRSRELFF.

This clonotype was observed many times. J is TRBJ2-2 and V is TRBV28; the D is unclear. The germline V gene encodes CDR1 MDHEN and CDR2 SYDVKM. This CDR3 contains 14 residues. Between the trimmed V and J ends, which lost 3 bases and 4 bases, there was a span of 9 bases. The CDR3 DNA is TGTGCCAGCAGTTTGGAACTTCCCACCGGGGAGCTGTTTTTT. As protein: CASSLELPTGELFF.

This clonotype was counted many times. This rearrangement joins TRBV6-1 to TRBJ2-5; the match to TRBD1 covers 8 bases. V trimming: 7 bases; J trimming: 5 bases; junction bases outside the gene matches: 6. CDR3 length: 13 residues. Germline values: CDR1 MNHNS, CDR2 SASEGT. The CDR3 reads CASIYPGGETQYF. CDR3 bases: TGTGCCAGCATATATCCAGGGGGCGAGACCCAGTACTTC.

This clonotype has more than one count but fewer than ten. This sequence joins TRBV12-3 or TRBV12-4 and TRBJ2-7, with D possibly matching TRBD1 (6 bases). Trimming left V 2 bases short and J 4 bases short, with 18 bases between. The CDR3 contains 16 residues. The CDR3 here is CASSLKGARGSYEQYF. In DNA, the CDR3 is TGTGCCAGCAGTTTAAAGGGTGCCAGGGGTTCATACGAGCAGTACTTC.

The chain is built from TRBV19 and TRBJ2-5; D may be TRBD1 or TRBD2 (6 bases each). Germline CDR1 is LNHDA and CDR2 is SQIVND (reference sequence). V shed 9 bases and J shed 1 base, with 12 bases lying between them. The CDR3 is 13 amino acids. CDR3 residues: CASAGHSQETQYF. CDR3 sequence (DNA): TGTGCCAGCGCGGGACATTCCCAAGAGACCCAGTACTTC. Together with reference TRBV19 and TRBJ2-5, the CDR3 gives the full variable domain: DGGITQSPKYLFRKEGQNVTLSCEQNLNHDAMYWYRQDPGQGLRLIYYSQIVNDFQKGDIAEGYSVSREKKESFPLTVTSAQKNPTAFYLCASAGHSQETQYFGPGTRLLVL.

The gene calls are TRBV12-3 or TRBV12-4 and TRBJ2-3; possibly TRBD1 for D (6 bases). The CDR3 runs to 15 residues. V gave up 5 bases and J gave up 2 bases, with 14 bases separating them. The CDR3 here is CASSPGHYYTDTQYF. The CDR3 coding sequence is TGTGCCAGCAGTCCGGGACACTACTACACAGATACGCAGTATTTT.

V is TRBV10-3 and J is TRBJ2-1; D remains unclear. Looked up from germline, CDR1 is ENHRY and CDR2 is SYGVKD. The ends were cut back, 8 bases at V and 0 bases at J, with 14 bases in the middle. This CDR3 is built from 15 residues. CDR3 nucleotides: TGTGCCATCGGAAGCCAGGCCAGCTCCTACAATGAGCAGTTCTTC. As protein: CAIGSQASSYNEQFF.

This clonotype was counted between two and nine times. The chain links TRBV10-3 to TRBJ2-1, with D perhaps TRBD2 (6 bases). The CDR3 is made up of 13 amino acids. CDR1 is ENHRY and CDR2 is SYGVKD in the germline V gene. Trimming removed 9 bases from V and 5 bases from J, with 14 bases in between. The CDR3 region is CAMGTALHNEQFF. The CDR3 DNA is TGTGCCATGGGGACTGCCCTTCACAATGAGCAGTTCTTC.

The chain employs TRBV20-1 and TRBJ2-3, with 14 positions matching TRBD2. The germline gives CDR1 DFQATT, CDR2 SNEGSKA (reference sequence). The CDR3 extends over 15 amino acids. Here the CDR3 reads CSALTSGGALDTQYF. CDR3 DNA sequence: TGCAGCGCTTTGACTAGCGGGGGGGCCTTGGATACGCAGTATTTT.